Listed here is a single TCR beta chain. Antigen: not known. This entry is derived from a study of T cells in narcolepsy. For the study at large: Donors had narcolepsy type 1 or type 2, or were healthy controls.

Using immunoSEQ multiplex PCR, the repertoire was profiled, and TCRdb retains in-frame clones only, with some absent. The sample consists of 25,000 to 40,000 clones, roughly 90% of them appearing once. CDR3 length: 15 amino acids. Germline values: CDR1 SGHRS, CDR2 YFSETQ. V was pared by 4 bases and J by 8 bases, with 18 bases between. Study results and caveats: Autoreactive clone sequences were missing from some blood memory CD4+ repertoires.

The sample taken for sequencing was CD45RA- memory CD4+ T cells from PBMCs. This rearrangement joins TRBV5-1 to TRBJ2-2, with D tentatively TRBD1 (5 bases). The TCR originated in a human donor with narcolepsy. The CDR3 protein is CASSPDTSLAGELFF. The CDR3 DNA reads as TGCGCCAGCAGCCCGGACACCTCATTGGCGGGGGAGCTGTTTTTT.